Listed here are 10 T cell receptor beta chains from one sample, sequenced in a study of CXCR3-negative and CXCR3-positive naive CD8 T cells. Via 5' RACE with UMI labels, TRB cDNA libraries were prepared. TCRdb reanalyzed the 5' RACE reads, giving one entry per CDR3 protein sequence and no DNA. Recorded for this sample: thousands of distinct CDR3 sequences. The sample was naive CXCR3- CD8+ T cells from blood. The subset: CD45RO-CCR7+CD27+CD95- naive CD8+ T cells lacking CXCR3 (TNR3-). These receptors all stem from a human donor in good health. Some clones in this sample may be carry-over from other donors' samples.

This clonotype shows up as medium-sized by frequency. The chain uses TRBV10-3 and TRBJ2-7; TCRdb's assignment of TRBD1 cannot be checked, as there is no DNA. The CDR3 consists of 14 residues. Per germline, CDR1 ENHRY and CDR2 SYGVKD. CDR3 amino acids: CAISLTGTGYEQYF.

This clonotype ranks as medium-sized in terms of frequency. The V and J genes are TRBV14 and TRBJ2-7. Germline V lookup: CDR1 SGHDN, CDR2 FVKESK. The CDR3 is 13 amino acids. This chain's CDR3 is CASSPNPSYEQYF. Drawing the rest from reference TRBV14 and TRBJ2-7, the complete variable domain is EAGVTQFPSHSVIEKGQTVTLRCDPISGHDNLYWYRRVMGKEIKFLLHFVKESKQDESGMPNNRFLAERTGGTYSTLKVQPAELEDSGVYFCASSPNPSYEQYFGPGTRLTVT.

By frequency, this clonotype registers medium-sized. V usage is TRBV7-8 and J usage is TRBJ2-5; TCRdb's D gene call, TRBD1, goes unchecked for lack of DNA. Looked up from germline, CDR1 is SGHVS and CDR2 is FQNEAQ. CDR3 length: 14 residues. CDR3 region: CASTERQGGETQYF.

The gene calls are TRBV12-5 and TRBJ2-4; TCRdb indicates TRBD1, and absent DNA this call remains unverified. Germline assignment: CDR1 LGHNT and CDR2 FRNRAP. The CDR3 totals 15 residues. CDR3 loop: CASGLRERGENIQYF.

This clonotype ranks as medium-sized in terms of frequency. CDR3 amino acids: CSVGQGEDTQYF. The gene calls are TRBV29-1 and TRBJ2-3; TCRdb calls TRBD1, which cannot be checked without DNA. Germline CDR1 reads SQVTM; CDR2 reads ANQGSEA. The CDR3 totals 12 residues.

The rearrangement joins TRBV18 to TRBJ2-5. The V gene's germline CDR1 is KGHSH and CDR2 LQKENI. This CDR3 comprises 16 residues. This CDR3 is CASSPPLETRQETQYF.

The J gene is TRBJ2-1, the V gene TRBV6-5. CDR3 size: 13 residues. Germline CDR1 is MNHEY and CDR2 is SVGAGI. The chain's CDR3 is CASSDYYYNEQFF.

This clonotype is medium-sized by frequency. V is TRBV9 and J is TRBJ2-4. CDR3 length: 13 residues. Germline V gene lookup returns CDR1 SGDLS and CDR2 YYNGEE. CDR3 sequence: CASSPRFGNIQYF.

Judged by frequency, this clonotype is medium-sized. The chain combines TRBV7-4 with TRBJ1-2; the TCRdb call, TRBD1, lacks DNA for checking. In germline, CDR1 is SGHVT, CDR2 SQSDAQ. The CDR3 consists of 18 residues. The CDR3 protein is CASILGGGEDFSDYGYTF.

The genes are TRBV2 and TRBJ2-2; TCRdb indicates TRBD1, and absent DNA this call remains unverified. The CDR3 has 16 amino acids. CDR1 and CDR2 (germline): SNHLY, FYNNEI. The CDR3 is CASSDSSGTGVGELFF. Variable domain in full (rest from reference TRBV2 and TRBJ2-2): EPEVTQTPSHQVTQMGQEVILRCVPISNHLYFYWYRQILGQKVEFLVSFYNNEISEKSEIFDDQFSVERPDGSNFTLKIRSTKLEDSAMYFCASSDSSGTGVGELFFGEGSRLTVL.